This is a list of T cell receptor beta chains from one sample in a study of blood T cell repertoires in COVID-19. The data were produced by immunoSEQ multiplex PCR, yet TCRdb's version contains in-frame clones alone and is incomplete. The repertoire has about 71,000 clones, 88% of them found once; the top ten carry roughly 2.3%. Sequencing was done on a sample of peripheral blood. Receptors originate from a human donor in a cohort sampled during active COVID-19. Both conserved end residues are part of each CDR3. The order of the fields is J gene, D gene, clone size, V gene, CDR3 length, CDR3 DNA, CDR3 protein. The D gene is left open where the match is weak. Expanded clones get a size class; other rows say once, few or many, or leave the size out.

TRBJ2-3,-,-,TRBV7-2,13,TGTGCCAGCAGTTTTCGACTAGTAGATACGCAGTATTTT,CASSFRLVDTQYF
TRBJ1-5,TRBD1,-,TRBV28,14,TGTGCCAGCAGTCTGGGACAGCGACTGAAGCCCCAGCATTTT,CASSLGQRLKPQHF
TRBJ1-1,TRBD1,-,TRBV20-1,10,TGCAGTGCCCCGGGACAGAGGGCTTTCTTT,CSAPGQRAFF
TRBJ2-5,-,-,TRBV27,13,TGTGCCAGCAGTTTTACAGGTCGAGAGACCCAGTACTTC,CASSFTGRETQYF
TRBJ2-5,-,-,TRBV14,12,TGTGCCAGCAGCCACGCCTATGAGACCCAGTACTTC,CASSHAYETQYF
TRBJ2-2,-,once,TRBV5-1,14,TGCGCCAGCGGGCAGTCTCTTAACACCGGGGAGCTGTTTTTT,CASGQSLNTGELFF
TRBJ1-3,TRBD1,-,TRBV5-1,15,TGCGCCAGCAGCGCAATGGACAGGGGGCAACACACCATATATTTT,CASSAMDRGQHTIYF
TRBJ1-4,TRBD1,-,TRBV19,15,TGTGCCAGTACTCTAAATTGGCAGGGGGATGAAAAACTGTTTTTT,CASTLNWQGDEKLFF
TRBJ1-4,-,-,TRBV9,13,TGTGCCAGCAGCGAGGAGGTGGGTGAAAAACTGTTTTTT,CASSEEVGEKLFF
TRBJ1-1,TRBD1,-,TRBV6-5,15,TGTGCCAGCAGTTACTCCCCTGACAGGGGAGCTGAAGCTTTCTTT,CASSYSPDRGAEAFF
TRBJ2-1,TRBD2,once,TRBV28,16,TGTGCCAGCAGCCCTCCCACTAGCGGGATCTACAATGAGCAGTTCTTC,CASSPPTSGIYNEQFF
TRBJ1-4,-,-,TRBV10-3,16,TGTGCCATCAGTCGACAGGCGAGCGCAACTAATGAAAAACTGTTTTTT,CAISRQASATNEKLFF
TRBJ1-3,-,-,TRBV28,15,TGTGCCAGCATTAACAGCGGTCACTCTGGAAACACCATATATTTT,CASINSGHSGNTIYF
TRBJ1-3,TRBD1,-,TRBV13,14,TGTGCCAGCAGCGGGACAGGGGAGAAATACACCATATATTTT,CASSGTGEKYTIYF
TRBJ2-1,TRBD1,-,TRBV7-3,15,TGTGCCAGCAGCTTAGACAGGGAATCCTACAATGAGCAGTTCTTC,CASSLDRESYNEQFF
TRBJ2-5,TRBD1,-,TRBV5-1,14,TGCGCCAGCAGCCCGGGACAGCTCCAAGAGACCCAGTACTTC,CASSPGQLQETQYF
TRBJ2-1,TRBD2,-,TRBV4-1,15,TGCGCCAGCAGCCAACCCGGGACTACATACAATGAGCAGTTCTTC,CASSQPGTTYNEQFF
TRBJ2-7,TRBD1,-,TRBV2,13,TGTGCCAGCCATCCGGACAGGGGGTACGAGCAGTACTTC,CASHPDRGYEQYF
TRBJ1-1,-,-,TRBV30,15,TGTGCCTGGAGTGCACGACGGGACATGAACACTGAAGCTTTCTTT,CAWSARRDMNTEAFF
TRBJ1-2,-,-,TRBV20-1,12,TGCAGTGCTAGTAAAGACAGGCGCGGCTACACCTTC,CSASKDRRGYTF
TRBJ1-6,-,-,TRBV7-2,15,TGTGCCAGCAGCTTATCAGGACAAACTTATTCACCCCTCCACTTT,CASSLSGQTYSPLHF
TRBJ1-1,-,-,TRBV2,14,TGTGCCAGCAGTGAAGGCACCTATATAACTGAAGCTTTCTTT,CASSEGTYITEAFF
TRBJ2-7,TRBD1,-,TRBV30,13,TGTGCCTGGACGCCGGGACAGGGCTACGAGCAGTACTTC,CAWTPGQGYEQYF
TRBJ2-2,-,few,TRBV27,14,TGTGCCAGCAGTTTACTCCTAGGCACCGGGGAGCTGTTTTTT,CASSLLLGTGELFF
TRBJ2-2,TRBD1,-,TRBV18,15,TGTGCCAGCTCACCAGGGACAGGAGTCCCCGGGGAGCTGTTTTTT,CASSPGTGVPGELFF
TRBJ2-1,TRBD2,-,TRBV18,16,TGTGCCAGCTCACCAGCGGGAGTGGGGACGGGCAATGAGCAGTTCTTC,CASSPAGVGTGNEQFF